What follows are 20 T cell receptor beta chains derived from one specimen sequenced in a study of spatial heterogeneity in lung cancer. Time point reported: sample taken at primary tumor resection. TCRdb analysed the 5' RACE reads with MiXCR anew, one entry per CDR3 protein. The table has 40,000 or so distinct CDR3 sequences, about 5.2% seen once. The sequencing used PBMCs, collected at surgery. These receptors were taken from a female donor with early-stage non-small cell lung cancer.

This clonotype was observed many times. This chain connects TRBV7-3 to TRBJ2-1; D is perhaps TRBD2 (5 bases). The length of the CDR3 is 13 residues. Looked up from germline, CDR1 is SGHTA and CDR2 is FQGTGA. V was shortened by 2 bases and J by 7 bases, with 9 bases between the two germline ends. CDR3 amino acids: CASSLAGENEQFF. CDR3 in DNA: TGTGCCAGCAGCTTAGCTGGGGAGAATGAGCAGTTCTTC.

There are many counts of this clonotype. This chain uses TRBV6-2 or TRBV6-3 with TRBJ2-1; maybe TRBD2 (5 bases). V was clipped by 8 bases and J by 3 bases, with 11 bases between them. The V gene's germline CDR1 is MNHEY and CDR2 SVGEGT. The CDR3 extends over 13 amino acids. CDR3 sequence reads: CASGLEGYNEQFF. The CDR3 coding sequence is TGTGCCAGCGGTCTAGAGGGCTACAATGAGCAGTTCTTC.

This clonotype was found a few times. The genes are TRBV20-1 and TRBJ1-1, with TRBD1 as a possible D gene (5 bases). The V and J ends lost 5 bases and 4 bases respectively, with 14 bases between them. Germline lookup yields CDR1 DFQATT and CDR2 SNEGSKA (reference sequence). This CDR3 is 13 amino acids long. CDR3 coding DNA: TGCAGTGCTTTGAGGGGTGAGGGCACTGAAGCTTTCTTT. It specifies CSALRGEGTEAFF.

This clonotype has at least ten counts. The gene calls are TRBV5-5 and TRBJ1-1; TRBD1 matches at 10 bases. Germline lookup yields CDR1 SGHKS and CDR2 YYEKEE (reference sequence). V lost 6 bases, J lost 0 bases, and 2 bases stayed unmatched. The CDR3 is made up of 14 amino acids. In DNA form, the CDR3 reads TGTGCCAGCACGACAGGGGGCATGAACACTGAAGCTTTCTTT. Protein sequence: CASTTGGMNTEAFF.

This clonotype was seen repeatedly, ten times or more. This chain connects TRBV2 to TRBJ2-5, with D possibly being TRBD1 or TRBD2 (6 bases each). The CDR3 is made up of 13 amino acids. Trimming took 7 bases from V and 5 from J, leaving 14 bases between them. Germline V gives CDR1 SNHLY, CDR2 FYNNEI. The CDR3 DNA sequence: TGTGCCAGCACCGAGAGGGGGACTGAGACCCAGTACTTC. Translated, it gives CASTERGTETQYF.

The V gene is TRBV4-1, the J gene TRBJ2-1, with a tentative D call TRBD1 (5 bases). CDR3 size: 13 residues. V gave up 1 base and J gave up 7 bases, with 8 bases separating them. CDR1 is MGHRA, CDR2 YSYEKL, per germline. The CDR3 DNA is TGCGCCAGCAGCCAAGTAGGGGTGAATGAGCAGTTCTTC. Translation gives CASSQVGVNEQFF.

Written as DNA, the CDR3 is TGTGCCAGCTCGCAACGCCGGGAGGGGTATGGCTACACCTTC. Residues: CASSQRREGYGYTF. The gene calls are TRBV18 and TRBJ1-2, with a tentative D call TRBD1 (5 bases). CDR1 is KGHSH and CDR2 is LQKENI in the germline V gene. The CDR3 runs 14 residues. Trimming took 6 bases from V and 5 from J, leaving 16 bases between them.

This clonotype was seen at least ten times. The chain links TRBV29-1 to TRBJ1-1, with 9 bases identical to TRBD1. Germline CDR1 SQVTM, CDR2 ANQGSEA. The CDR3 is 13 residues long. J gave up 4 bases and V 7 bases, and 7 bases lay outside the gene matches. CDR3 region: CSGQPGQGTEAFF. CDR3 in DNA: TGCAGCGGGCAGCCGGGACAGGGCACTGAAGCTTTCTTT. Looking up the rest from reference TRBV29-1 and TRBJ1-1 gives the full variable domain: SAVISQKPSRDICQRGTSLTIQCQVDSQVTMMFWYRQQPGQSLTLIATANQGSEATYESGFVIDKFPISRPNLTFSTLTVSNMSPEDSSIYLCSGQPGQGTEAFFGQGTRLTVV.

In this sample, this clonotype turned up many times. The rearrangement joins TRBV11-3 to TRBJ2-2; the D gene is possibly TRBD1 (5 bases). Germline V lookup: CDR1 SGHNT, CDR2 YENEEA. The CDR3 sequence is 13 residues long. Trimming left V 8 bases short and J 4 bases short, with 11 bases between. CDR3 nucleotide sequence: TGTGCCAGCGCCTCGACAGCCACCGGGGAGCTGTTTTTT. Protein product: CASASTATGELFF.

This clonotype came up many times. The chain combines TRBV9 with TRBJ2-3, with a weak D call TRBD2 (6 bases). The V gene's germline CDR1 is SGDLS and CDR2 YYNGEE. CDR3 length equals 14 residues. The V end lost 0 bases, the J end lost 8 bases, and 13 bases lay between the germline ends. The CDR3 DNA is TGTGCCAGCAGCGTAGGCGGGATCCAGGTTACGCAGTATTTT. It translates to CASSVGGIQVTQYF.

The chain carries TRBV30 and TRBJ1-6; D possibly corresponds to TRBD1 (5 bases). The V and J ends lost 2 bases and 7 bases respectively, with 18 bases between them. The germline V gene encodes CDR1 GTSNPN and CDR2 SVGIG (reference sequence). This CDR3 comprises 16 residues. The CDR3 spells CAWSFSLGVGNSPLHF. The CDR3 bases are TGTGCCTGGAGTTTCTCACTGGGGGTTGGAAATTCACCCCTCCACTTT.

This clonotype was recorded at least ten times. The rearrangement joins TRBV19 to TRBJ2-5; 7 bases line up with TRBD2. Unmatched junction bases numbered 3, after V lost 1 base and J lost 1 base. From germline, CDR1 is LNHDA and CDR2 SQIVND (reference sequence). The CDR3 sequence is 15 residues long. Written as DNA, the CDR3 is TGTGCCAGTAGTATAGGGGGAGGGAGCCAAGAGACCCAGTACTTC. Its translation is CASSIGGGSQETQYF.

The table lists this clonotype with a count of one. The genes are TRBV2 and TRBJ2-4; D is possibly TRBD1 (5 bases). CDR3 size: 13 residues. Per the germline V gene, CDR1 is SNHLY and CDR2 is FYNNEI. V was cut by 8 bases and J by 7 bases, with 15 bases left in between. In DNA, the CDR3 is TGTGCCAGCGTAAGGGGAACGAGGAACATTCAGTACTTC. This gives the protein CASVRGTRNIQYF.

The rearrangement uses TRBV6-1 and TRBJ2-3; D is perhaps TRBD1 or TRBD2 (5 bases each). Germline CDR1 MNHNS, CDR2 SASEGT. V lost 4 bases and J 4 bases, leaving 12 bases between the germline ends. The CDR3 runs to 14 residues. CDR3 region: CASSGNRGADTQYF. The CDR3 DNA sequence: TGTGCCAGCAGTGGAAACAGAGGGGCAGATACGCAGTATTTT.

This clonotype came up many times. The chain joins TRBV6-6 to TRBJ2-2; 8 nucleotides line up with TRBD1. Looked up from germline, CDR1 is MNHNY and CDR2 is SVGAGI (reference sequence). V was clipped by 5 bases and J by 9 bases; unmatched bases: 8. This CDR3 is 14 amino acids long. CDR3 bases: TGTGCCAGCAGTACCGGGACAGGCGGCCGGGAGCTGTTTTTT. Protein: CASSTGTGGRELFF.

In this sample, this clonotype turned up many times. V is TRBV7-9 and J is TRBJ1-5; D gene uncertain. Germline values: CDR1 SEHNR, CDR2 FQNEAQ (reference sequence). V gave up 1 base and J gave up 0 bases, with 4 bases separating them. This CDR3 region has 14 residues. This CDR3 reads CASSLGNSNQPQHF. The CDR3 DNA reads as TGTGCCAGCAGCTTAGGAAATAGCAATCAGCCCCAGCATTTT.

This clonotype has a count of ten or more. The chain joins TRBV28 to TRBJ2-4; 7 bases align to TRBD1. CDR1 and CDR2 from the germline V gene are MDHEN and SYDVKM. V trimming: 3 bases; J trimming: 6 bases; junction bases outside the gene matches: 5. This CDR3 has 14 residues. The CDR3 loop reads CASSFQQGTNIQYF. The CDR3 region has the DNA TGTGCCAGCAGTTTCCAACAGGGGACAAACATTCAGTACTTC.

This clonotype has ten or more counts. The rearrangement uses TRBV30 and TRBJ2-1; D uncertain. The CDR3 runs 14 residues. Germline CDR1 is GTSNPN and CDR2 is SVGIG (reference sequence). Trimming left V 1 base short and J 6 bases short, with 13 bases between. The CDR3 loop is CAWSGSNTLNEQFF. CDR3 bases: TGTGCCTGGAGTGGATCAAACACCCTCAATGAGCAGTTCTTC.

This clonotype was observed at least ten times. The chain is built from TRBV4-1 and TRBJ2-3; D is undetermined. CDR1 and CDR2 (germline): MGHRA, YSYEKL. Trimming took off 0 bases at V and 2 bases at J, with 12 bases between the two ends. The CDR3 length is 16 residues. The CDR3 DNA follows: TGCGCCAGCAGCCAAGATCATGGGGTGTACACAGATACGCAGTATTTT. It yields the protein CASSQDHGVYTDTQYF.

This chain links TRBV6-5 with TRBJ1-2; 10 nucleotides match TRBD1. CDR1 is MNHEY and CDR2 is SVGAGI in the germline V gene. The length of the CDR3 is 14 residues. V lost 7 bases, J lost 6 bases, and 8 bases stayed unmatched. CDR3 nucleotide sequence: TGTGCCAGCATAAGACAGGGGGCTATGAATGGCTACACCTTC. It encodes CASIRQGAMNGYTF.